This T cell receptor beta chain was captured by sequencing in a study of blood T cells in healthy people across ages. The second PCR ran roughly 6 to 12 cycles with a sample-barcoded 5' primer and J-beta primers. Tags on each cDNA molecule came from a template-switch adaptor with 12 random nucleotides. TCRdb ran MiXCR on the 5' RACE reads and lists one entry per CDR3 protein. Of hundreds of thousands of distinct CDR3 sequences in the sample, around half were seen once. V gave up 4 bases and J gave up 2 bases, with 9 bases separating them. CDR1 is LGHNA, CDR2 YNFKEQ, per germline. The CDR3 runs 13 residues.

The receptor's source is an elderly man in good health. The chain links TRBV4-2 to TRBJ2-7; weak D call: TRBD2 (5 bases). Sequenced input: blood. Written as DNA, the CDR3 is TGTGCCAGCAGCCCAAGCGGTCCCTACGAGCAGTACTTC. Amino acid sequence: CASSPSGPYEQYF.